This TCR beta chain is from a study of T cell responses to AZD1222 COVID-19 vaccine. Findings of the study overall: Variant regions that are unmutated are reportedly the target of nearly half of spike-specific TCRs. Spike regions recognized by vaccine-associated CD4 TCRs spanned the protein, led by 160-218 and 743-854.

The V gene lost 5 bases and the J gene lost 4 bases, with 20 bases spanning the gap. In germline, CDR1 is MNHNY, CDR2 SVGAGI (reference sequence). CDR3 size: 16 residues. With regard to this clone: What it binds is unknown.

Profiled with immunoSEQ multiplex PCR; TCRdb holds only in-frame clones, not every one. The table has some 120,000 clones, just under 95% seen once. This receptor was identified in an adult in good health. The gene calls are TRBV6-6 and TRBJ1-2; D perhaps matches TRBD1 (6 bases). Sequencing was performed on peripheral blood, taken on day 0 of AZD1222 vaccination. The CDR3 reads CASSKNRDTSAYGYTF. The CDR3 DNA is TGTGCCAGCAGTAAAAACCGGGACACCTCAGCCTATGGCTACACCTTC.